The entry that follows covers one T cell receptor beta chain sequence. The data belong to a study of blood T cell repertoires in COVID-19. Across the whole study: PBMCs, B-cell-depleted T cells, or T cells were the source of the cDNA or gDNA that made up the material.

Repertoires were generated with immunoSEQ multiplex PCR, while TCRdb's copy carries only in-frame clones and drops some. Among 250,000 to 300,000 clones listed, roughly 86% were seen once. While infection was still active, Seattle patients were enrolled and then followed longitudinally. Germline lookup yields CDR1 MDHEN and CDR2 SYDVKM. The length of the CDR3 is 11 residues. The specimen was peripheral blood. The TCR sequence derives from a young woman with COVID-19, enrolled during active disease. The chain has TRBV28 and TRBJ1-2; D perhaps matches TRBD1 (5 bases). CDR3 region: CRVVGGYGYTF. The CDR3 DNA follows: TGTCGGGTGGTCGGGGGTTATGGCTACACCTTC.